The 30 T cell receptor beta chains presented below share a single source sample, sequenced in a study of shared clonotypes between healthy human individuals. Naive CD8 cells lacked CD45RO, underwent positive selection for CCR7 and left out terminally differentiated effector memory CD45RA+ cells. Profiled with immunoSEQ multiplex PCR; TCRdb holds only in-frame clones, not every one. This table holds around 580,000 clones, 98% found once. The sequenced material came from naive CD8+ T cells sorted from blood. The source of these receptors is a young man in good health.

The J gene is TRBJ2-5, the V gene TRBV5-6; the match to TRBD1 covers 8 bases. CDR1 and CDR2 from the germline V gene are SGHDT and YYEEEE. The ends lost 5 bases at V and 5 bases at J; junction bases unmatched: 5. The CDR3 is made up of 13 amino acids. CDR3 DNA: TGTGCCAGCAGTACAGGGGGGCAGGAGACCCAGTACTTC. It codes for CASSTGGQETQYF.

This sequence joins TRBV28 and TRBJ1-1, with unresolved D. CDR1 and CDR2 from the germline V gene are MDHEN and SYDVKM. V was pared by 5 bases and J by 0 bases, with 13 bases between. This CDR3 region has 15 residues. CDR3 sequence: CASSNDMRMNTEAFF. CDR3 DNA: TGTGCCAGCAGTAACGACATGCGGATGAACACTGAAGCTTTCTTT.

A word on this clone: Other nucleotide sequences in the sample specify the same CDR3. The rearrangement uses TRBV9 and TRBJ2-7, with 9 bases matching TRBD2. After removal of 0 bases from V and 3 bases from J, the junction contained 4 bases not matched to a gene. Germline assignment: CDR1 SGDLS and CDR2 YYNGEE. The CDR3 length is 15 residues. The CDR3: CASSVETSGLYEQYF. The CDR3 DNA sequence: TGTGCCAGCAGCGTAGAAACTAGCGGGCTCTACGAGCAGTACTTC.

CDR3 loop: CASTSLGNTEAFF. The CDR3 bases are TGTGCCAGCACATCCTTGGGGAACACTGAAGCTTTCTTT. The chain employs TRBV27 and TRBJ1-1; D unclear. CDR1 is MNHEY and CDR2 is SMNVEV in the germline V gene (reference sequence). The CDR3 runs 13 residues. Trimming pared 7 bases from V and 1 base from J, leaving 10 bases between.

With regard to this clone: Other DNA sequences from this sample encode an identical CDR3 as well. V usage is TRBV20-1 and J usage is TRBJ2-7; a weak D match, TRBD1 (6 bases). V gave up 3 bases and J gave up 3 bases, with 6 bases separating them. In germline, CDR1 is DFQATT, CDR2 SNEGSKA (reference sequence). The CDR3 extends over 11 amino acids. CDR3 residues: CSARDSYEQYF. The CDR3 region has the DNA TGCAGTGCTAGGGACAGCTACGAGCAGTACTTC.

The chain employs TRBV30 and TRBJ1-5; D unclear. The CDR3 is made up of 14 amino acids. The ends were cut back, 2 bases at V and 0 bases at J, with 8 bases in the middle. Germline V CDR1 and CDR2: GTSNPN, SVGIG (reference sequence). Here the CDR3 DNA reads TGTGCCTGGAGTATGGAGGGTAGCAATCAGCCCCAGCATTTT. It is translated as CAWSMEGSNQPQHF.

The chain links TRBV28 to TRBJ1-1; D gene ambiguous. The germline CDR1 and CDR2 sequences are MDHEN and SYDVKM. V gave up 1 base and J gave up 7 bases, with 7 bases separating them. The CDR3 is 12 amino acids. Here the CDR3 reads CASSLSSLEAFF. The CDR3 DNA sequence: TGTGCCAGCAGTTTATCCTCGCTTGAAGCTTTCTTT.

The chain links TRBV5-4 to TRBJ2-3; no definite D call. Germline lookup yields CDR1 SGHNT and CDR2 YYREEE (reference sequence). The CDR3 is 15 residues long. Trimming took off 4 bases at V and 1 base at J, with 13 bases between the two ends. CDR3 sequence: CASSPLGDGTDTQYF. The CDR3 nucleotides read TGTGCCAGCAGCCCCCTAGGTGACGGCACAGATACGCAGTATTTT.

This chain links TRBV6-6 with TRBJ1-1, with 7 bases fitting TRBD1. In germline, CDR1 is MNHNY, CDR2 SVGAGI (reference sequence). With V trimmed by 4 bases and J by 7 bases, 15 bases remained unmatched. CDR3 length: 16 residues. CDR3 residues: CASSSTNRGLLGEAFF. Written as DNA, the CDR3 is TGTGCCAGCAGTTCCACCAACAGGGGACTTTTAGGTGAAGCTTTCTTT.

In nucleotides, the CDR3 is TGCAGCGGGGGGGACAGACCCTACGAGCAGTACTTC. Translated, it gives CSGGDRPYEQYF. This chain connects TRBV29-1 to TRBJ2-7; D might be TRBD1 (7 bases). The CDR3 spans 12 residues. Trimming cost V 7 bases and J 2 bases, with 12 bases left between them. From germline, CDR1 is SQVTM and CDR2 ANQGSEA.

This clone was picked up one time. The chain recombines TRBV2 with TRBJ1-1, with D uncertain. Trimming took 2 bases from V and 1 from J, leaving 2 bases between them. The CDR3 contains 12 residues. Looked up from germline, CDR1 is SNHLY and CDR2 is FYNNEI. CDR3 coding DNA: TGTGCCAGCAGTGAATGGAACACTGAAGCTTTCTTT. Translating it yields CASSEWNTEAFF.

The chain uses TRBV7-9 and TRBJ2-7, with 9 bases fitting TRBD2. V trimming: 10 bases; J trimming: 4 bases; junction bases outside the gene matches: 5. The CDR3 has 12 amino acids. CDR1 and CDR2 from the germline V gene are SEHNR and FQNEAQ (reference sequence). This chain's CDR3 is CATQAGGYEQYF. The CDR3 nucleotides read TGTGCCACCCAAGCGGGAGGTTACGAGCAGTACTTC.

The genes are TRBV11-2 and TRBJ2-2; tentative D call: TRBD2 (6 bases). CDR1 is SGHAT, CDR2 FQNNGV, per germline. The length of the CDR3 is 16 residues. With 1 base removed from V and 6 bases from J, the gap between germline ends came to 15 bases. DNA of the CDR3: TGTGCCAGCAGCTTAGTTGGCCGGGAGTTGTCCGGGGAGCTGTTTTTT. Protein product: CASSLVGRELSGELFF.

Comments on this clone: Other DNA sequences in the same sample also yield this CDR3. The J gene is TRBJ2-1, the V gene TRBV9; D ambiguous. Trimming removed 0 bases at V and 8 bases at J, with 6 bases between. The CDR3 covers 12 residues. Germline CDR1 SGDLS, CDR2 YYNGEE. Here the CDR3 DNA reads TGTGCCAGCAGCGTAGTGGGCGATGAGCAGTTCTTC. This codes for CASSVVGDEQFF.

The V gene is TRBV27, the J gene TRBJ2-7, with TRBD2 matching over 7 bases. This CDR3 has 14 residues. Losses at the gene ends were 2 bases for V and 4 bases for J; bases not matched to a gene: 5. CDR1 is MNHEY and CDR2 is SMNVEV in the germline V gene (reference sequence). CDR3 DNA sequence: TGTGCCAGCAGTTTAGCGGGAGAACTATACGAGCAGTACTTC. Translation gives CASSLAGELYEQYF.

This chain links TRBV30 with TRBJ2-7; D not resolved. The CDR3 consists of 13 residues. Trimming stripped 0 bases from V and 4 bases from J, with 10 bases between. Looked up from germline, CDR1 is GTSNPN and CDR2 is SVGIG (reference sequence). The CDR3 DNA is TGTGCCTGGAGTGTACCCGGATATTACGAGCAGTACTTC. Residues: CAWSVPGYYEQYF.

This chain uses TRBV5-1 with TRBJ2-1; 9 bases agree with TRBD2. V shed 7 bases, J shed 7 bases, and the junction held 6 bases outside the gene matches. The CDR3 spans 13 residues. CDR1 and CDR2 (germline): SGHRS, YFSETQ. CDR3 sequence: CASGTSNYNEQFF. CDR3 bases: TGCGCCAGCGGGACTAGCAACTATAATGAGCAGTTCTTC.

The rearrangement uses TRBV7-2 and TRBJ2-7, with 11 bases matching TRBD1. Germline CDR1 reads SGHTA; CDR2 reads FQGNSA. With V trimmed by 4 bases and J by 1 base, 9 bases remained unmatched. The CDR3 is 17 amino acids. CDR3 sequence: CASSWAPGQGDSYEQYF. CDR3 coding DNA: TGTGCCAGCAGCTGGGCTCCGGGACAGGGGGATTCCTACGAGCAGTACTTC.

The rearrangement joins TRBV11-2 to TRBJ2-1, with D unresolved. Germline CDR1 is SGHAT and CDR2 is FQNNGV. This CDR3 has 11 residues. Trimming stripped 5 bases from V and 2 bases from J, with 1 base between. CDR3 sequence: CASSAYNEQFF. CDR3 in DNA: TGTGCCAGCAGCGCCTACAATGAGCAGTTCTTC.

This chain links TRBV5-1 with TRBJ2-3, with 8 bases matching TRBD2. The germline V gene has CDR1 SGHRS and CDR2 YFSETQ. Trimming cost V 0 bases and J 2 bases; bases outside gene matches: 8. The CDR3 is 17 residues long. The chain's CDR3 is CASSLALGTSPTDTQYF. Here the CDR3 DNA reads TGCGCCAGCAGCTTGGCGCTTGGGACTAGTCCCACAGATACGCAGTATTTT.

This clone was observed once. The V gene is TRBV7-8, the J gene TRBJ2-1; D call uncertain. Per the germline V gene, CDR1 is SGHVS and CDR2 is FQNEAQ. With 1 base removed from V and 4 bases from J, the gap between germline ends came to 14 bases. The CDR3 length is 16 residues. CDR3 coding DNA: TGTGCCAGCAGCTTAGTGCCTACAGTTAGTTACAATGAGCAGTTCTTC. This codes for CASSLVPTVSYNEQFF.

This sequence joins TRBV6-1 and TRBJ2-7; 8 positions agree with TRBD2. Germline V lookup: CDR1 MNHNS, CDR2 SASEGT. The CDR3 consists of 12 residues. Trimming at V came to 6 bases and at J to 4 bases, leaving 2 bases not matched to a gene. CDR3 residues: CASSRGGYEQYF. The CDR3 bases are TGTGCCAGCAGCCGGGGGGGGTACGAGCAGTACTTC.

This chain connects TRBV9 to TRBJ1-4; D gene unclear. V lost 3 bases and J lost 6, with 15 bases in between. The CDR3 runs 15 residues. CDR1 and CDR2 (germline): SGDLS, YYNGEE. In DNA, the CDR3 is TGTGCCAGCAGCGGAGATACGACTTCTGATGAAAAACTGTTTTTT. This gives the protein CASSGDTTSDEKLFF.

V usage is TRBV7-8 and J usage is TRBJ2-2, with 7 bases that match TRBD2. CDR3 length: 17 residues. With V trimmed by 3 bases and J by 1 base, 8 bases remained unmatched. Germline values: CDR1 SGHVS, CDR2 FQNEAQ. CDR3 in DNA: TGTGCCAGCAGCTTGGGTTGGGTAGCGGGGAACACCGGGGAGCTGTTTTTT. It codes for CASSLGWVAGNTGELFF.

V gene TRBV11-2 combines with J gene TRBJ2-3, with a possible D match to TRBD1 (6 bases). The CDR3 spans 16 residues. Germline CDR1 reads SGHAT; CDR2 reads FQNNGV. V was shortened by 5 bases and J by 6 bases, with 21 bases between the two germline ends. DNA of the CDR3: TGTGCCAGCAGCACCCGTGGGGACACATTCGTCGATACGCAGTATTTT. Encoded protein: CASSTRGDTFVDTQYF. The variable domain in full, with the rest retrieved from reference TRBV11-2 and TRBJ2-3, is EAGVAQSPRYKIIEKRQSVAFWCNPISGHATLYWYQQILGQGPKLLIQFQNNGVVDDSQLPKDRFSAERLKGVDSTLKIQPAKLEDSAVYLCASSTRGDTFVDTQYFGPGTRLTVL.

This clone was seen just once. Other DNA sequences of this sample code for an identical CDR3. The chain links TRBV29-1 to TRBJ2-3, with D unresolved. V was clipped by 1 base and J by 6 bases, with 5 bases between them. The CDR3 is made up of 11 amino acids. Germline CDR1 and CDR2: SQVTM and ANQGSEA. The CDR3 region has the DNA TGCAGCGTTGAAGGGCGTGATACGCAGTATTTT. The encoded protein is CSVEGRDTQYF.

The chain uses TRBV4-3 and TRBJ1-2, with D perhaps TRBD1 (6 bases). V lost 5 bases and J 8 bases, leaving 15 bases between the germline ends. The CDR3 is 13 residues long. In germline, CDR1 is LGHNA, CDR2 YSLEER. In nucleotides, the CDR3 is TGCGCCAGCAGCGACCCAACCGGGGGCGGCTACACCTTC. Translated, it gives CASSDPTGGGYTF.

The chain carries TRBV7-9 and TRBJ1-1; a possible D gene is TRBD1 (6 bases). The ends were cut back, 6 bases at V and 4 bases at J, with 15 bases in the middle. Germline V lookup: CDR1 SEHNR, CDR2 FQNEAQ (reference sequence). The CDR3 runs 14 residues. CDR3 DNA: TGTGCCAGCAGGTCCACAGGGTCGGGCACTGAAGCTTTCTTT. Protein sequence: CASRSTGSGTEAFF.

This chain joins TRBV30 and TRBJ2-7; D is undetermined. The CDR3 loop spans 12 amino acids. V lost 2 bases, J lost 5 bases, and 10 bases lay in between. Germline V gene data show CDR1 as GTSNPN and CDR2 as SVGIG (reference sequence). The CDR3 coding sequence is TGTGCCTGGAGTCTGGACCTCAACGAGCAGTACTTC. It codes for CAWSLDLNEQYF.

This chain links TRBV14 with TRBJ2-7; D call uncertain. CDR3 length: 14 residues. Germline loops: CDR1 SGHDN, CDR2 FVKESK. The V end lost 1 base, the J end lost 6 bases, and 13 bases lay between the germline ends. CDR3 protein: CASSQGTLSGEQYF. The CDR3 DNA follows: TGTGCCAGCAGCCAAGGGACCCTTTCGGGCGAGCAGTACTTC.